The clone carrying this TCR beta chain has a single count. The data originate from a study of T cells in Graves' hyperthyroidism and ophthalmopathy. Trimming stripped 5 bases from V and 4 bases from J, with 20 bases between. CDR3 size: 17 residues. Germline-derived CDR1 and CDR2 are SEHNR and FQNEAQ (reference sequence). Amplification targeted TCR beta CDR3 regions from RNA transcripts. The HTBI set primed first-round TCR CDR3 RT-PCR. MiXCR, run by TCRdb on the multiplex PCR reads, gives a single entry per CDR3 protein. The repertoire holds 550,000 to 700,000 distinct CDR3 sequences, around 42% seen once, with 19% in the top ten. Diagnoses rested on clinical symptoms, serum thyroxine and TRAb, thyroid ultrasound and orbital computed tomography.

This chain connects TRBV7-9 to TRBJ2-2, with D maybe TRBD2 (7 bases). The sample taken for sequencing was peripheral blood or thyroid tissue (not recorded which). The TCR comes from an adult woman with Graves' disease, either hyperthyroidism or ophthalmopathy (not recorded which). CDR3 bases: TGTGCCAGCAGCATCGGACTAGGGGGAGATTCCACCGGGGAGCTGTTTTTT. Residues: CASSIGLGGDSTGELFF.